Below, 4 T cell receptor beta chains from the same sample are listed, as sequenced in a study of post-analysis software for immune sequencing data. The antigens for these receptors are not known. Unique molecular identifiers were built into the TCR beta cDNA libraries. Each CDR3 protein is one row after TCRdb ran MiXCR on the PCR reads. The data show approximately 730,000 distinct CDR3 sequences, roughly 27% seen once. Study results and limitations: Included in a set of roughly five TRBV segments more frequent in patients than controls were TRBV5-6, TRBV5-1 and TRBV20-1.

The sequenced sample consisted of blood. The receptor source for this set is a girl under 18 with multiple sclerosis.

CDR3 DNA sequence: TGTGCCAGCAGCTTAAGGACCAGGAATGAGCAGTTCTTC. It is translated as CASSLRTRNEQFF. This rearrangement joins TRBV5-6 to TRBJ2-1; D is unresolved. CDR1 is SGHDT and CDR2 is YYEEEE in the germline V gene. Trimming took off 2 bases at V and 7 bases at J, with 10 bases between the two ends. CDR3 length: 13 residues.

This clonotype was seen once. The rearrangement uses TRBV7-2 and TRBJ1-1, with a possible D match to TRBD1 (5 bases). Germline V gives CDR1 SGHTA, CDR2 FQGNSA. V shed 5 bases and J shed 3 bases, with 16 bases lying between them. This CDR3 is 15 amino acids long. The CDR3 coding sequence is TGTGCCAGCAGCCCTTCGTTCGGGGCGTACACTGAAGCTTTCTTT. Protein: CASSPSFGAYTEAFF.

This clonotype occurred a few times. The gene calls are TRBV7-6 and TRBJ1-5; 8 bases fit TRBD1. J gave up 9 bases and V 5 bases, and 3 bases lay outside the gene matches. This CDR3 comprises 12 residues. Germline assignment: CDR1 SGHVS and CDR2 FNYEAQ. The CDR3 DNA reads as TGTGCCAGCAGCCCAACAGGGGGGCCCCAGCATTTT. Its translation: CASSPTGGPQHF.

A note on this clonotype: A read error may produce the germline difference seen at one junction end. The rearrangement uses TRBV3-1 and TRBJ2-7; 7 bases map to TRBD1. CDR3 length: 16 residues. Germline V gives CDR1 LGHDT, CDR2 YNNKEL (reference sequence). This chain's CDR3 is CAGSLRGRTVSYEQYF. As DNA, the CDR3 is TGTGCCGGCAGCCTTAGGGGGCGGACTGTTTCCTACGAGCAGTACTTC.